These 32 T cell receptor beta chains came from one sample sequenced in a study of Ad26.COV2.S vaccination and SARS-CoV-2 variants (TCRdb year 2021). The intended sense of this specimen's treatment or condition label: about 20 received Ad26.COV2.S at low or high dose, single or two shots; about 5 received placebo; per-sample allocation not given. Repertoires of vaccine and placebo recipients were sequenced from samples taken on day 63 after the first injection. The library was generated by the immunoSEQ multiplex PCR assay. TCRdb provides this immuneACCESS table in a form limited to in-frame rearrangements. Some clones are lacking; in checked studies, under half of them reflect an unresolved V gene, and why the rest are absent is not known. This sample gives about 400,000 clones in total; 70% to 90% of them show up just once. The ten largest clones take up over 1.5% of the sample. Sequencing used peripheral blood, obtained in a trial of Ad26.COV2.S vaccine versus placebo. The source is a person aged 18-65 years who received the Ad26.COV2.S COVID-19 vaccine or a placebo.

This CDR3 reads CASSLLAADEQFF. The CDR3, as DNA: TGTGCCAGCAGCTTACTAGCGGCGGATGAGCAGTTCTTC. The chain links TRBV7-6 to TRBJ2-1; 7 nucleotides match TRBD2. V shed 2 bases and J 8 bases; nucleotides not matched to a gene: 3. Germline-derived CDR1 and CDR2 are SGHVS and FNYEAQ. This CDR3 comprises 13 residues.

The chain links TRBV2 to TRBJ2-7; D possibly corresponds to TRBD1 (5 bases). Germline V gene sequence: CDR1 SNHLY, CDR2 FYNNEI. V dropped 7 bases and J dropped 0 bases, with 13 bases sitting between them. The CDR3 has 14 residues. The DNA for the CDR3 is TGTGCCAGCAACCTGCACAGGAGCTCCTACGAGCAGTACTTC. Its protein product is CASNLHRSSYEQYF.

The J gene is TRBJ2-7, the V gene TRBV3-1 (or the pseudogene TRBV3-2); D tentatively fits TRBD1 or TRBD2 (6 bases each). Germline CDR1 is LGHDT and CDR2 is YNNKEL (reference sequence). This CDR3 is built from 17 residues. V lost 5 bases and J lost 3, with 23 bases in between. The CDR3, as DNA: TGTGCCAGCAGCTCTTACTTTCCCGGGGGCTTCCGCTACGAGCAGTACTTC. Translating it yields CASSSYFPGGFRYEQYF.

The CDR3 loop reads CASSAAGANVLTF. CDR3 in DNA: TGTGCCAGCTCGGCGGCTGGGGCCAACGTCCTGACTTTC. This chain connects TRBV6-5 to TRBJ2-6; D not certain. Trimming removed 8 bases from V and 2 bases from J, with 7 bases in between. CDR3 length: 13 residues. CDR1 and CDR2 from the germline V gene are MNHEY and SVGAGI.

The CDR3 nucleotides read TGTGCCAGCAGTTTATACTTCTTGACAGGGGGCGCGGGGAATGAGCAGTTCTTC. As protein: CASSLYFLTGGAGNEQFF. The chain combines TRBV27 with TRBJ2-1, with 10 bases fitting TRBD1. V was pared by 1 base and J by 7 bases, with 13 bases of the junction left unmatched. CDR1 is MNHEY and CDR2 is SMNVEV in the germline V gene (reference sequence). There are 18 residues in the CDR3.

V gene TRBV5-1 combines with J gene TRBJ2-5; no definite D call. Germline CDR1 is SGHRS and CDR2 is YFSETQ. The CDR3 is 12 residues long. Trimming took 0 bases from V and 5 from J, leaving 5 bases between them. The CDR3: CASSLALETQYF. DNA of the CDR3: TGCGCCAGCAGCTTGGCCCTGGAGACCCAGTACTTC. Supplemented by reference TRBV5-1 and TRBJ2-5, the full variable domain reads KAGVTQTPRYLIKTRGQQVTLSCSPISGHRSVSWYQQTPGQGLQFLFEYFSETQRNKGNFPGRFSGRQFSNSRSEMNVSTLELGDSALYLCASSLALETQYFGPGTRLLVL.

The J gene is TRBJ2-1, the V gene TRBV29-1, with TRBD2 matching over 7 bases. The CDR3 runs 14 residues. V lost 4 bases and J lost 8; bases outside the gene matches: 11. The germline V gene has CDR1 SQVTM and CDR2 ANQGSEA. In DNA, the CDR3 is TGCAGCGTTGCTGTCGCGGGAGTAGTGGATGAGCAGTTCTTC. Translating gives CSVAVAGVVDEQFF.

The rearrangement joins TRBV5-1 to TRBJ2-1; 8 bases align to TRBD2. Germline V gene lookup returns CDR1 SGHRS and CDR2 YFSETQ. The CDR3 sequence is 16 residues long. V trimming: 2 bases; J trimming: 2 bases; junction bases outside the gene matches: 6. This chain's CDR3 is CASSFGSGNAYNEQFF. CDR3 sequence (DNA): TGCGCCAGCAGCTTCGGTAGCGGGAACGCCTACAATGAGCAGTTCTTC.

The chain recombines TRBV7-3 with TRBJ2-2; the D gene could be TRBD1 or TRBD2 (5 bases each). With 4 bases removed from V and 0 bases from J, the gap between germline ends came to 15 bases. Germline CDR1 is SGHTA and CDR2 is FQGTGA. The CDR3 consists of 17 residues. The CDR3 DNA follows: TGTGCCAGCAGCTCAACCCCGGGACCGGCGAACACCGGGGAGCTGTTTTTT. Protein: CASSSTPGPANTGELFF. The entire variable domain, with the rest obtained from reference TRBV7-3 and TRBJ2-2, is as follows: GAGVSQTPSNKVTEKGKYVELRCDPISGHTALYWYRQSLGQGPEFLIYFQGTGAADDSGLPNDRFFAVRPEGSVSTLKIQRTERGDSAVYLCASSSTPGPANTGELFFGEGSRLTVL.

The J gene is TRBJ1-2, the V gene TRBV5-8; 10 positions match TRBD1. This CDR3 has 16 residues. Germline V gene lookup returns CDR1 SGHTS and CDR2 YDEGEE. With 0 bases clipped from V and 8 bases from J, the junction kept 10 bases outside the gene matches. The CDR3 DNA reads TGTGCCAGCAGCTTGGGGACAGGGGGGAAGTTACGGGGCTACACCTTC. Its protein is CASSLGTGGKLRGYTF.

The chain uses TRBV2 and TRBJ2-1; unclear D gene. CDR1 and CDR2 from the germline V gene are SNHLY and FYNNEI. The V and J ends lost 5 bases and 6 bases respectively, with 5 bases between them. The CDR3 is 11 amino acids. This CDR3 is CASSIVNEQFF. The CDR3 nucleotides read TGTGCCAGCAGTATCGTCAATGAGCAGTTCTTC. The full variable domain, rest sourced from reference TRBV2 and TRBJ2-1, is EPEVTQTPSHQVTQMGQEVILRCVPISNHLYFYWYRQILGQKVEFLVSFYNNEISEKSEIFDDQFSVERPDGSNFTLKIRSTKLEDSAMYFCASSIVNEQFFGPGTRLTVL.

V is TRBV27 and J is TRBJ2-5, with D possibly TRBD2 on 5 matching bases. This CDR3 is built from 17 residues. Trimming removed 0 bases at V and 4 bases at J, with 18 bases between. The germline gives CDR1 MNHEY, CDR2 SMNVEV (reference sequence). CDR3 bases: TGTGCCAGCAGTTTATCATTCGGGGTTAGGGCGGGAGAGACCCAGTACTTC. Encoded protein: CASSLSFGVRAGETQYF.

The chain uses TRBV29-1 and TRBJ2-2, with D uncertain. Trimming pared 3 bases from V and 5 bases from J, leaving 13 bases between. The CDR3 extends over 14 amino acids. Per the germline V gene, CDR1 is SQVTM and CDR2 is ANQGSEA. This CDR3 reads CSVERGDLTGELFF. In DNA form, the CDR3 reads TGCAGCGTTGAGCGCGGAGACCTAACCGGGGAGCTGTTTTTT.

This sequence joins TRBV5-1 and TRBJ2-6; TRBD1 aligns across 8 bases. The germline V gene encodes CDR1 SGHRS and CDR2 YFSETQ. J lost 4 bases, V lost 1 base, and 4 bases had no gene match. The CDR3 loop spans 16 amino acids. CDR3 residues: CASSLHRGTGANVLTF. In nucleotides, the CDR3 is TGCGCCAGCAGCTTGCACAGGGGGACGGGGGCCAACGTCCTGACTTTC.

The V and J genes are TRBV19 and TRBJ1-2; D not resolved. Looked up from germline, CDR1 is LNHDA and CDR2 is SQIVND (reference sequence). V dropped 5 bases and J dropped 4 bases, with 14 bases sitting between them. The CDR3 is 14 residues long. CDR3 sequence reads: CASSPTTASYGYTF. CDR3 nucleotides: TGTGCCAGTAGTCCAACTACAGCTTCCTATGGCTACACCTTC.

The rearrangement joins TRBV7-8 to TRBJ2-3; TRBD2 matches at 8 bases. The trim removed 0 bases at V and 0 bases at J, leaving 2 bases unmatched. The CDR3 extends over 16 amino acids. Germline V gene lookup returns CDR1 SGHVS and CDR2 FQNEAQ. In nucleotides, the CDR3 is TGTGCCAGCAGCTTAGCCGGCGGGAGGAGCACAGATACGCAGTATTTT. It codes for CASSLAGGRSTDTQYF.

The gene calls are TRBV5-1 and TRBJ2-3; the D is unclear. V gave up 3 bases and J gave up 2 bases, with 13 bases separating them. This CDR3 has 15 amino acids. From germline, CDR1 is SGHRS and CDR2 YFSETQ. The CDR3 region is CASSSAPRATDTQYF. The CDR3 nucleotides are TGCGCCAGCAGCTCTGCCCCCCGAGCCACAGATACGCAGTATTTT.

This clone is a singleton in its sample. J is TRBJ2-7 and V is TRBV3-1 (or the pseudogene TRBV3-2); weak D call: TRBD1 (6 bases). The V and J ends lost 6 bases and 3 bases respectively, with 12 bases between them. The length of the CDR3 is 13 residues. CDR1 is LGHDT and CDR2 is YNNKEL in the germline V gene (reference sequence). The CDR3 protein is CASSPRGGYEQYF. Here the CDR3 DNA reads TGTGCCAGCAGTCCAAGAGGGGGCTACGAGCAGTACTTC.

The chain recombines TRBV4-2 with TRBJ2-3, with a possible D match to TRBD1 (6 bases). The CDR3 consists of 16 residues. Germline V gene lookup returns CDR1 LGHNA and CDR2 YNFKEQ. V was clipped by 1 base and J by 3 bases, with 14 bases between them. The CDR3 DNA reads TGTGCCAGCAGCCAAGTTCAGGGGCGGAGGACAGATACGCAGTATTTT. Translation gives CASSQVQGRRTDTQYF.

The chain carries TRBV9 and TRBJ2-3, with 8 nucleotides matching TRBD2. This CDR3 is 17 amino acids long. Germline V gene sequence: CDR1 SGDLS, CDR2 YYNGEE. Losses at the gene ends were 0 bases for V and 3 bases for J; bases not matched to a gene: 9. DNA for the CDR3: TGTGCCAGCAGCGTAGCTCCCGGGAGGGCCAGGACAGATACGCAGTATTTT. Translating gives CASSVAPGRARTDTQYF.

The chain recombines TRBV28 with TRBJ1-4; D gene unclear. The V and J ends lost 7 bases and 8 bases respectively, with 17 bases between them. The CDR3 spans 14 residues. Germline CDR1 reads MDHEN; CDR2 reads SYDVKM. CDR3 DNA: TGTGCCAGCACCCACGGGGTAGGAGGAGAAAAACTGTTTTTT. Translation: CASTHGVGGEKLFF.

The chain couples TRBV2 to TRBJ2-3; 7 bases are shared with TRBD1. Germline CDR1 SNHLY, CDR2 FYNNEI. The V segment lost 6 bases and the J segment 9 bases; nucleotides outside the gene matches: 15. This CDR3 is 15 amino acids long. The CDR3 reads CASSGTVSVRATQYF. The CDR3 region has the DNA TGTGCCAGCAGCGGGACAGTCTCGGTTCGGGCCACGCAGTATTTT.

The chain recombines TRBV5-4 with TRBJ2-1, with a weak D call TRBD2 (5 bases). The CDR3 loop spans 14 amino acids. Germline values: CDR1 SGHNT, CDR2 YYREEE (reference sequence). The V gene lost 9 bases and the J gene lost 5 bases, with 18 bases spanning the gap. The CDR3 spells CATSIGSANNEQFF. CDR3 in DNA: TGTGCCACCTCTATAGGGAGCGCTAACAATGAGCAGTTCTTC.

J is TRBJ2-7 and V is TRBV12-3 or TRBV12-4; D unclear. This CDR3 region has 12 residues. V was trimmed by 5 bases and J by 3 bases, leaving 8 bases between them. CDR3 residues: CASSPFGYEQYF. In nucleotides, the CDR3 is TGTGCCAGCAGTCCGTTTGGCTACGAGCAGTACTTC.

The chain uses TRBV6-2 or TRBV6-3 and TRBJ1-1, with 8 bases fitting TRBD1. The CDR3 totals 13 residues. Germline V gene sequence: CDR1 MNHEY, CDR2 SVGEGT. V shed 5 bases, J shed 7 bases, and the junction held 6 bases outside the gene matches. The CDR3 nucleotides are TGTGCCAGCAGTGACAGGGGAACTTTTGAAGCTTTCTTT. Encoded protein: CASSDRGTFEAFF.

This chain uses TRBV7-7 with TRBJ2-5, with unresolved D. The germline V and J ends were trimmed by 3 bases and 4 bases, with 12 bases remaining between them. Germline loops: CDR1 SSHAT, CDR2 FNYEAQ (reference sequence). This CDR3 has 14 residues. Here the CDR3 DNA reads TGTGCCAGCAGCTTCCTACCAAGCACAGAGACCCAGTACTTC. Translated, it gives CASSFLPSTETQYF.

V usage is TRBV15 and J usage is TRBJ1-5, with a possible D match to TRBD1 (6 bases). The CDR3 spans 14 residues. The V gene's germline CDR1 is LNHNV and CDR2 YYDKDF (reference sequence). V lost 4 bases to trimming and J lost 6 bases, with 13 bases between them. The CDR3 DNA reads TGTGCCACCAGCAAGGTACAGGGTGGTCAGCCCCAGCATTTT. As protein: CATSKVQGGQPQHF.

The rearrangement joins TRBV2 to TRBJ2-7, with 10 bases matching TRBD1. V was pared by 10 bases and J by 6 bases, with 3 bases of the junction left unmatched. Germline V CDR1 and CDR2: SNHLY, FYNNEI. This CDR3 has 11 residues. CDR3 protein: CAIGQGGEQYF. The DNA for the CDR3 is TGTGCCATTGGACAGGGGGGCGAGCAGTACTTC.

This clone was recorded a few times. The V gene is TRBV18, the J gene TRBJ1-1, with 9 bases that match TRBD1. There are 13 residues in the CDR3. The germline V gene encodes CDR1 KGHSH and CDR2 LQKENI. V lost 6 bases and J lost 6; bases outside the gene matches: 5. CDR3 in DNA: TGTGCCAGCTCTCTGGACAGGGGCGCTGAAGCTTTCTTT. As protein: CASSLDRGAEAFF. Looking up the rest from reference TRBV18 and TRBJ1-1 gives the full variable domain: NAGVMQNPRHLVRRRGQEARLRCSPMKGHSHVYWYRQLPEEGLKFMVYLQKENIIDESGMPKERFSAEFPKEGPSILRIQQVVRGDSAAYFCASSLDRGAEAFFGQGTRLTVV.

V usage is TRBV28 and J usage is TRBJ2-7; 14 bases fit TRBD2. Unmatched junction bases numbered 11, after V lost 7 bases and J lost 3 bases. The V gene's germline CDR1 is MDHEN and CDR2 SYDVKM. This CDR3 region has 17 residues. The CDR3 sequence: CASTRLGLAGADYEQYF. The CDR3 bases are TGTGCCAGCACCCGTTTGGGACTAGCGGGAGCGGACTACGAGCAGTACTTC.

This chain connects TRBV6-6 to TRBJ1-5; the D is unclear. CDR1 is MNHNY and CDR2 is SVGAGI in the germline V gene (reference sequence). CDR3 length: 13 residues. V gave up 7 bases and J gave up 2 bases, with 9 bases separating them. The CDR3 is CASTSLGNQPQHF. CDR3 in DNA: TGTGCCAGCACCTCACTAGGCAATCAGCCCCAGCATTTT.

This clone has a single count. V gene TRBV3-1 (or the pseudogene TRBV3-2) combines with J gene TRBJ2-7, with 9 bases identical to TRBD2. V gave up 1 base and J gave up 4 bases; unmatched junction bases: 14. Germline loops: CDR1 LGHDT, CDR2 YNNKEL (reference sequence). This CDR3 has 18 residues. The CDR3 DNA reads TGTGCCAGCAGCCAAGGGTTGGCTAGCGGGGCCCTTTTGTACGAGCAGTACTTC. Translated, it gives CASSQGLASGALLYEQYF.